These 28 T cell receptor beta chains were sequenced from one sample in a study of human T cells and chemical hapten exposure. Time point here: patch test 3, about 24 weeks after DPC sensitization. Treatment given: therapeutic diphenylcyclopropenone sensitization with weekly scalp DPC. Each CDR3 protein gets one entry after TCRdb re-called the RACE reads with MiXCR. There are roughly 90,000 distinct CDR3 sequences in the sample; approximately 10% occur only once, and roughly 1% lies in the top ten. The sequenced sample was whole blood, obtained in connection with sensitization to the hapten diphenylcyclopropenone (DPC). The source of these receptors is a woman aged 30 to 39 with alopecia areata. Some clones in this sample may be carry-over from other donors' samples.

The sample holds a few counts of this clonotype. The V call is TRBV4-2, the J call TRBJ2-7, with D unresolved. This CDR3 has 16 residues. V was trimmed by 1 base and J by 1 base, leaving 14 bases between them. Germline CDR1 LGHNA, CDR2 YNFKEQ. CDR3 amino acids: CASSQVGILRSYEQYF. Written as DNA, the CDR3 is TGTGCCAGCAGCCAAGTCGGAATTCTGAGGTCCTACGAGCAGTACTTC.

This clonotype was observed at least ten times. This chain links TRBV27 with TRBJ2-1; D call uncertain. CDR1 and CDR2 from the germline V gene are MNHEY and SMNVEV (reference sequence). The CDR3 runs to 13 residues. With 3 bases removed from V and 2 bases from J, the gap between germline ends came to 5 bases. The CDR3: CASSFGAYNEQFF. CDR3 in DNA: TGTGCCAGCAGTTTTGGGGCCTACAATGAGCAGTTCTTC.

Many counts were recorded for this clonotype. The chain employs TRBV20-1 and TRBJ2-3; 7 positions agree with TRBD2. The CDR3 loop spans 13 amino acids. V dropped 3 bases and J dropped 2; count of bases not matched to a gene: 2. From germline, CDR1 is DFQATT and CDR2 SNEGSKA (reference sequence). The DNA for the CDR3 is TGCAGTGCTAGTAGACTAGCCACAGATACGCAGTATTTT. It translates to CSASRLATDTQYF.

This clonotype was seen a few times. This rearrangement joins TRBV5-1 to TRBJ2-7; D is possibly TRBD2 (5 bases). CDR1 is SGHRS and CDR2 is YFSETQ in the germline V gene. The CDR3 is made up of 13 amino acids. V lost 0 bases to trimming and J lost 4 bases, with 8 bases between them. The CDR3 protein is CASSLESGYEQYF. In nucleotides, the CDR3 is TGCGCCAGCAGCTTGGAGTCGGGGTACGAGCAGTACTTC.

In its sample, this clonotype was seen many times. J is TRBJ1-3 and V is TRBV14; D is unclear. Germline CDR1 and CDR2: SGHDN and FVKESK. CDR3 length equals 16 residues. Deletions cut 3 bases from V and 0 bases from J, with 12 bases between. The chain's CDR3 is CASSHTRRDSGNTIYF. CDR3 bases: TGTGCCAGCAGCCATACCCGGAGGGACTCTGGAAACACCATATATTTT.

This clonotype has just a few counts. The V and J genes are TRBV28 and TRBJ1-5; D gene uncertain. Trimming removed 6 bases from V and 4 bases from J, with 7 bases in between. The germline gives CDR1 MDHEN, CDR2 SYDVKM. This CDR3 contains 12 residues. The CDR3 here is CASRLSNQPQHF. DNA of the CDR3: TGTGCCAGCAGACTCTCTAATCAGCCCCAGCATTTT.

Ten or more counts support this clonotype. This chain uses TRBV30 with TRBJ2-1, with TRBD2 matching 10 bases. The CDR3 is 14 residues long. J lost 7 bases, V lost 8 bases, and 11 bases had no gene match. The germline V gene has CDR1 GTSNPN and CDR2 SVGIG (reference sequence). The CDR3 loop is CARGVAGGRNEQFF. In nucleotides, the CDR3 is TGTGCCCGAGGGGTAGCGGGGGGCAGGAATGAGCAGTTCTTC. The full variable domain, with the rest looked up from reference TRBV30 and TRBJ2-1, is SQTIHQWPATLVQPVGSPLSLECTVEGTSNPNLYWYRQAAGRGLQLLFYSVGIGQISSEVPQNLSASRPQDRQFILSSKKLLLSDSGFYLCARGVAGGRNEQFFGPGTRLTVL.

The sample holds a few counts of this clonotype. The J gene is TRBJ1-5, the V gene TRBV20-1; 8 bases are a match to TRBD1. This CDR3 is built from 17 residues. Germline V gene sequence: CDR1 DFQATT, CDR2 SNEGSKA (reference sequence). V lost 1 base and J lost 6; bases outside the gene matches: 14. The chain's CDR3 is CSARVNDLSGGGQPQHF. The CDR3 region has the DNA TGCAGTGCTAGAGTCAATGATTTATCAGGGGGCGGTCAGCCCCAGCATTTT.

This clonotype came up many times. The J gene is TRBJ2-2, the V gene TRBV19; 8 bases agree with TRBD2. The junction had 6 bases not matched to a gene; V was cut back by 1 base and J by 5 bases. Germline V gene data show CDR1 as LNHDA and CDR2 as SQIVND (reference sequence). The CDR3 sequence is 16 residues long. Here the CDR3 reads CASSIGPAGETGELFF. CDR3 nucleotides: TGTGCCAGTAGTATAGGGCCAGCGGGAGAAACCGGGGAGCTGTTTTTT.

The chain uses TRBV20-1 and TRBJ2-3, with no clear D. V was clipped by 3 bases and J by 3 bases, with 10 bases between them. This CDR3 is 13 amino acids long. Germline V gives CDR1 DFQATT, CDR2 SNEGSKA (reference sequence). CDR3: CSASRVTTDTQYF. The DNA for the CDR3 is TGCAGTGCTAGTAGGGTCACGACAGATACGCAGTATTTT.

This clonotype was counted between two and nine times. The chain has TRBV5-5 and TRBJ2-5, with D hard to call. From germline, CDR1 is SGHKS and CDR2 YYEKEE (reference sequence). CDR3 length: 14 amino acids. Deletions cut 2 bases from V and 1 base from J, with 9 bases between. Here the CDR3 reads CASSFTESQETQYF. CDR3 nucleotide sequence: TGTGCCAGCAGCTTCACGGAGTCCCAAGAGACCCAGTACTTC.

This clonotype has a count of ten or more. The chain employs TRBV28 and TRBJ2-2; 7 bases line up with TRBD1. V shed 8 bases and J 0 bases; nucleotides not matched to a gene: 3. Germline V gene sequence: CDR1 MDHEN, CDR2 SYDVKM. The CDR3 loop spans 14 amino acids. CDR3 residues: CASGTVTNTGELFF. In nucleotides, the CDR3 is TGTGCCAGCGGGACAGTAACGAACACCGGGGAGCTGTTTTTT.

In DNA, the CDR3 is TGTGCCAGCAGCCCCACTCGGGCAGGCCACGAGCAGTACTTC. This sequence encodes CASSPTRAGHEQYF. This chain uses TRBV7-9 with TRBJ2-7; D is uncertain. From germline, CDR1 is SEHNR and CDR2 FQNEAQ (reference sequence). Trimming took 5 bases from V and 5 from J, leaving 16 bases between them. The CDR3 extends over 14 amino acids. Combining the CDR3 with reference TRBV7-9 and TRBJ2-7 gives the whole variable domain DTGVSQNPRHKITKRGQNVTFRCDPISEHNRLYWYRQTLGQGPEFLTYFQNEAQLEKSRLLSDRFSAERPKGSFSTLEIQRTEQGDSAMYLCASSPTRAGHEQYFGPGTRLTVT.

This sequence joins TRBV25-1 and TRBJ1-1; D not certain. V lost 1 base to trimming and J lost 0 bases, with 6 bases between them. CDR3 length: 14 amino acids. CDR1 and CDR2 (germline): MGHDK, SYGVNS. The CDR3 nucleotides read TGTGCCAGCAGTGAATCGCGAGTGAACACTGAAGCTTTCTTT. Encoded protein: CASSESRVNTEAFF.

This sequence joins TRBV19 and TRBJ1-1; TRBD1 might be the D (5 bases). The CDR3 totals 15 residues. Germline V gene lookup returns CDR1 LNHDA and CDR2 SQIVND (reference sequence). Between the trimmed V and J ends, which lost 3 bases and 5 bases, there was a span of 16 bases. The DNA of the CDR3 is TGTGCCAGTAGTATTTCTGGCGGGACGGGGACTGAAGCTTTCTTT. It translates to CASSISGGTGTEAFF. Combining the CDR3 with reference TRBV19 and TRBJ1-1 gives the whole variable domain DGGITQSPKYLFRKEGQNVTLSCEQNLNHDAMYWYRQDPGQGLRLIYYSQIVNDFQKGDIAEGYSVSREKKESFPLTVTSAQKNPTAFYLCASSISGGTGTEAFFGQGTRLTVV.

The rearrangement uses TRBV29-1 and TRBJ1-1; the D is unclear. Per germline, CDR1 SQVTM and CDR2 ANQGSEA. V lost 5 bases and J lost 9, with 13 bases in between. The CDR3 loop spans 11 amino acids. In DNA form, the CDR3 reads TGCAGCGTTCCAGGAATTCTGAAAGCTTTCTTT. Its translation: CSVPGILKAFF.

This clonotype was seen repeatedly, ten times or more. The V and J genes are TRBV7-9 and TRBJ2-7; 11 positions match TRBD2. Germline CDR1 is SEHNR and CDR2 is FQNEAQ (reference sequence). The CDR3 extends over 13 amino acids. Unmatched junction bases numbered 4, after V lost 6 bases and J lost 6 bases. The CDR3 DNA reads as TGTGCCAGCAGTACGACTAGCGGGGCCGAGCAGTACGTC. It is translated as CASSTTSGAEQYV.

This clonotype was seen repeatedly, ten times or more. The V call is TRBV12-3 or TRBV12-4, the J call TRBJ2-1, with 13 bases that match TRBD2. V lost 5 bases to trimming and J lost 7 bases; unmatched junction nucleotides: 8. CDR3 size: 16 residues. The chain's CDR3 is CASSTRTSGRTNEQFF. In DNA form, the CDR3 reads TGTGCCAGCAGTACACGGACTAGCGGGAGAACTAATGAGCAGTTCTTC.

This clonotype was detected many times. The rearrangement joins TRBV28 to TRBJ1-6, with 8 bases matching TRBD1. The V and J ends lost 7 bases and 8 bases, in that order; junction bases with no gene match: 7. The CDR3 covers 14 residues. Germline loops: CDR1 MDHEN, CDR2 SYDVKM. CDR3 nucleotide sequence: TGTGCCAGCAACCCCAGGGGGCTTGATTCACCCCTCCACTTT. It codes for CASNPRGLDSPLHF.

The chain employs TRBV30 and TRBJ2-4, with D maybe TRBD1 (5 bases). Germline V gives CDR1 GTSNPN, CDR2 SVGIG (reference sequence). The CDR3 sequence is 13 residues long. V lost 8 bases to trimming and J lost 0 bases, with 11 bases between them. DNA for the CDR3: TGTGCCATGGCAGGGTTAGCCAAAAACATTCAGTACTTC. Encoded protein: CAMAGLAKNIQYF.

This clonotype was seen ten or more times. The chain uses TRBV7-2 and TRBJ2-7; D tentatively reads TRBD1 or TRBD2 (5 bases each). The CDR3 extends over 15 amino acids. V was cut by 5 bases and J by 0 bases, with 14 bases left in between. Germline lookup yields CDR1 SGHTA and CDR2 FQGNSA. The CDR3 DNA is TGTGCCAGCAGCCGCTTGGCCGGGACCTCCTACGAGCAGTACTTC. Translated, it gives CASSRLAGTSYEQYF.

The chain uses TRBV7-9 and TRBJ2-3, with D hard to call. Trimming shortened V by 5 bases and J by 0 bases, and 15 bases separated the two germline ends. This CDR3 has 16 residues. The germline gives CDR1 SEHNR, CDR2 FQNEAQ (reference sequence). The CDR3 coding sequence is TGTGCCAGCAGCCCGACCCAGGCCCTGAGCACAGATACGCAGTATTTT. Its translation: CASSPTQALSTDTQYF. The full variable domain, with the rest looked up from reference TRBV7-9 and TRBJ2-3, is DTGVSQNPRHKITKRGQNVTFRCDPISEHNRLYWYRQTLGQGPEFLTYFQNEAQLEKSRLLSDRFSAERPKGSFSTLEIQRTEQGDSAMYLCASSPTQALSTDTQYFGPGTRLTVL.

The V gene is TRBV29-1, the J gene TRBJ2-3; D is unclear. CDR3 size: 12 residues. V lost 4 bases and J 1 base, leaving 6 bases between the germline ends. Looked up from germline, CDR1 is SQVTM and CDR2 is ANQGSEA. The CDR3: CSVVPGTDTQYF. The DNA for the CDR3 is TGCAGCGTTGTTCCCGGCACAGATACGCAGTATTTT.

The CDR3 sequence: CASSQGPGVDEQFF. The CDR3 nucleotides are TGTGCCAGCTCCCAAGGACCGGGCGTCGATGAGCAGTTCTTC. This chain uses TRBV13 with TRBJ2-1; D unresolved. The germline V gene encodes CDR1 PRHDT and CDR2 FYEKMQ (reference sequence). This CDR3 spans 14 amino acids. The V end lost 8 bases, the J end lost 8 bases, and 19 bases lay between the germline ends. The variable domain in full, with the rest retrieved from reference TRBV13 and TRBJ2-1, is AAGVIQSPRHLIKEKRETATLKCYPIPRHDTVYWYQQGPGQDPQFLISFYEKMQSDKGSIPDRFSAQQFSDYHSELNMSSLELGDSALYFCASSQGPGVDEQFFGPGTRLTVL.

Only one count was recorded for this clonotype. The gene calls are TRBV7-2 and TRBJ1-1, with D unresolved. This CDR3 comprises 15 residues. Per germline, CDR1 SGHTA and CDR2 FQGNSA. V lost 1 base to trimming and J lost 7 bases, with 16 bases between them. CDR3 coding DNA: TGTGCCAGCAGCTTAGATGGCAGATCTGGCGTTGAAGCTTTCTTT. This encodes CASSLDGRSGVEAFF.

This clonotype was seen only a few times. V gene TRBV3-1 combines with J gene TRBJ2-6, with a weak D call TRBD1 (6 bases). This CDR3 spans 17 amino acids. Germline loops: CDR1 LGHDT, CDR2 YNNKEL (reference sequence). The V end was cut by 1 base, the J end by 0 bases, with 10 bases between. The CDR3 spells CASSQGQVRSGANVLTF. The CDR3, as DNA: TGTGCCAGCAGCCAAGGACAGGTTCGCTCTGGGGCCAACGTCCTGACTTTC.

This clonotype came up many times. The genes are TRBV7-9 and TRBJ2-1; 10 bases are shared with TRBD2. CDR1 is SEHNR, CDR2 FQNEAQ, per germline (reference sequence). This CDR3 comprises 15 residues. After removal of 6 bases from V and 6 bases from J, the junction contained 8 bases not matched to a gene. The CDR3 region is CASSIEREGRNEQFF. The CDR3, as DNA: TGTGCCAGCAGTATCGAGCGGGAGGGCCGCAATGAGCAGTTCTTC. Complete variable domain (other parts from reference TRBV7-9 and TRBJ2-1): DTGVSQNPRHKITKRGQNVTFRCDPISEHNRLYWYRQTLGQGPEFLTYFQNEAQLEKSRLLSDRFSAERPKGSFSTLEIQRTEQGDSAMYLCASSIEREGRNEQFFGPGTRLTVL.

This clonotype was seen more than once but under ten times. The V gene is TRBV7-8, the J gene TRBJ1-1, with D perhaps TRBD1 (6 bases). This CDR3 region has 17 residues. V lost 3 bases and J lost 5, with 22 bases in between. Germline CDR1 SGHVS, CDR2 FQNEAQ. This CDR3 reads CASSFSQRRQGRTEAFF. The CDR3 nucleotides are TGTGCCAGCAGCTTCTCCCAGCGCAGGCAGGGGAGGACTGAAGCTTTCTTT.